These 11 T cell receptor beta chains were all obtained from the same sample, sequenced in a study of radiotherapy plus CTLA-4 blockade in lung cancer. Only in-frame clones appear in the TCRdb table, and some are missing; sequencing was by immunoSEQ multiplex PCR. The sample lists approximately 99,000 clones, around 90% occurring once. Sequenced material: peripheral blood, taken from a patient treated with radiotherapy plus ipilimumab. These receptor sequences come from a human donor with non-small cell lung cancer that progressed on radiotherapy plus ipilimumab.

This chain's CDR3 is CASSVTGLGTGELFF. In nucleotides, the CDR3 is TGCGCCAGCAGTGTCACAGGGTTAGGCACCGGGGAGCTGTTTTTT. V is TRBV5-1 and J is TRBJ2-2, with D possibly TRBD1 on 6 matching bases. Trimming removed 5 bases from V and 4 bases from J, with 15 bases in between. CDR3 size: 15 residues. CDR1 is SGHRS and CDR2 is YFSETQ in the germline V gene.

This chain links TRBV6-6 with TRBJ1-2; D ambiguous. The germline CDR1 and CDR2 sequences are MNHNY and SVGAGI (reference sequence). Trimming cost V 4 bases and J 5 bases, with 11 bases left between them. The CDR3 spans 13 residues. CDR3 loop: CASSSFRFYGYTF. CDR3 coding DNA: TGTGCCAGCAGTTCGTTCAGATTTTATGGCTACACCTTC.

This chain joins TRBV5-1 and TRBJ2-1, with D hard to call. Deletions cut 0 bases from V and 7 bases from J, with 11 bases between. From germline, CDR1 is SGHRS and CDR2 YFSETQ. This CDR3 contains 14 residues. The CDR3 is CASSLANIGNEQFF. The DNA for the CDR3 is TGCGCCAGCAGCTTGGCCAATATAGGTAATGAGCAGTTCTTC.

The rearrangement links TRBV5-4 to TRBJ1-1, with unresolved D. The CDR3 loop spans 13 amino acids. The ends were cut back, 0 bases at V and 7 bases at J, with 10 bases in the middle. From germline, CDR1 is SGHNT and CDR2 YYREEE (reference sequence). The DNA of the CDR3 is TGTGCCAGCAGCTTGGCCCGACGGAGTGAAGCTTTCTTT. Encoded protein: CASSLARRSEAFF.

For this clone: Other DNA sequences from this sample encode an identical CDR3 as well. This chain's CDR3 is CSARAYNEQFF. The CDR3, as DNA: TGCAGTGCCCGTGCTTACAATGAGCAGTTCTTC. This chain uses TRBV20-1 with TRBJ2-1, with unresolved D. Germline V gives CDR1 DFQATT, CDR2 SNEGSKA (reference sequence). The CDR3 covers 11 residues. Trimming removed 6 bases from V and 4 bases from J, with 7 bases in between.

The chain employs TRBV19 and TRBJ1-5; D perhaps matches TRBD1 (5 bases). The CDR3 has 15 amino acids. Germline CDR1 and CDR2: LNHDA and SQIVND (reference sequence). The ends were cut back, 3 bases at V and 5 bases at J, with 14 bases in the middle. The CDR3 reads CASSIPRKGHQPQHF. CDR3 in DNA: TGTGCCAGTAGTATTCCTCGGAAGGGGCATCAGCCCCAGCATTTT.

This clone has only one observation. The gene calls are TRBV7-8 and TRBJ2-1, with a possible D match to TRBD2 (5 bases). Trimming took off 2 bases at V and 0 bases at J, with 11 bases between the two ends. CDR1 SGHVS and CDR2 FQNEAQ come from the germline V gene. CDR3 length equals 16 residues. The CDR3 DNA reads as TGTGCCAGCAGCTTACAAGGGAGTAGCTCCTACAATGAGCAGTTCTTC. This encodes CASSLQGSSSYNEQFF.

The chain joins TRBV5-1 to TRBJ1-1; the D gene is possibly TRBD1 (6 bases). Germline V gene data show CDR1 as SGHRS and CDR2 as YFSETQ. V was pared by 0 bases and J by 4 bases, with 13 bases between. The CDR3 runs 15 residues. CDR3 sequence reads: CASSLDRERGTEAFF. In DNA form, the CDR3 reads TGCGCCAGCAGCTTGGACAGGGAACGAGGCACTGAAGCTTTCTTT.

This chain connects TRBV19 to TRBJ1-1; D might be TRBD1 (5 bases). The CDR3 spans 13 residues. V shed 9 bases and J shed 5 bases, with 16 bases lying between them. The germline gives CDR1 LNHDA, CDR2 SQIVND (reference sequence). The CDR3 protein is CASLGRGKTEAFF. Here the CDR3 DNA reads TGTGCCAGCCTAGGCCGGGGGAAGACTGAAGCTTTCTTT.

V is TRBV5-1 and J is TRBJ2-7; D is possibly TRBD1 (5 bases). Per germline, CDR1 SGHRS and CDR2 YFSETQ. This CDR3 has 14 residues. V was trimmed by 0 bases and J by 6 bases, leaving 13 bases between them. The CDR3 region is CASSLGQGNAEQYF. The CDR3 nucleotides are TGCGCCAGCAGCTTGGGGCAGGGTAACGCCGAGCAGTACTTC.

The chain is built from TRBV11-3 and TRBJ2-3; TRBD2 agrees at 13 bases. CDR1 is SGHNT, CDR2 YENEEA, per germline. After removal of 5 bases from V and 0 bases from J, the junction contained 5 bases not matched to a gene. CDR3 length: 17 residues. The CDR3 region has the DNA TGTGCCAGCAGCCTCCGACTAGCGGGAGGTAGCACAGATACGCAGTATTTT. Its translation is CASSLRLAGGSTDTQYF.